Each of the 20 T cell receptor beta chains below was sequenced from the same sample in a study of shared clonotypes between healthy human individuals. Method: immunoSEQ multiplex PCR; TCRdb's copy keeps in-frame clones and lacks some. This table holds about half a million clones, over 75% found once. The sequencing sample was made of PBMCs. The receptors originated from a woman in her 40s in good health. Some clones in this sample may be carry-over from other donors' samples.

As to this clone: It is likely a read error: a sequence one base away is far more abundant. Other nucleotide sequences from this sample produce the same CDR3. The chain couples TRBV11-3 to TRBJ2-7; weak D call: TRBD2 (7 bases). Germline values: CDR1 SGHNT, CDR2 YENEEA. V shed 6 bases and J shed 7 bases, with 13 bases lying between them. CDR3 length: 12 amino acids. DNA of the CDR3: TGTGCCAGCAGTTTGGGGGGGCGAGAGCAGTACTTC. Translating it yields CASSLGGREQYF.

This chain uses TRBV19 with TRBJ1-1; D gene ambiguous. Germline V gene data show CDR1 as LNHDA and CDR2 as SQIVND (reference sequence). CDR3 length: 13 amino acids. The V end was cut by 5 bases, the J end by 1 base, with 8 bases between. The CDR3 nucleotides read TGTGCCAGTAGTGCTCAGAGGAACACTGAAGCTTTCTTT. Translation gives CASSAQRNTEAFF.

There are a few counts of this clone. This chain uses TRBV7-2 with TRBJ2-7; D unclear. The CDR3 runs to 13 residues. From germline, CDR1 is SGHTA and CDR2 FQGNSA. Trimming stripped 0 bases from V and 1 base from J, with 4 bases between. The CDR3 region is CASSLAQSYEQYF. The CDR3 DNA is TGTGCCAGCAGCTTAGCGCAATCCTACGAGCAGTACTTC.

Comment on this clone: This likely came from a read error, as a far larger clone is one base away. The chain links TRBV29-1 to TRBJ2-3; D possibly corresponds to TRBD2 (5 bases). V gave up 4 bases and J gave up 6 bases, with 17 bases separating them. The CDR3 has 14 amino acids. Germline values: CDR1 SQVTM, CDR2 ANQGSEA. This chain's CDR3 is CSVAARGRWDTQYF. CDR3 coding DNA: TGCAGCGTTGCTGCTAGAGGGAGATGGGATACGCAGTATTTT.

This rearrangement joins TRBV20-1 to TRBJ2-1; no reliable D call. Germline V gene data show CDR1 as DFQATT and CDR2 as SNEGSKA (reference sequence). The V and J ends lost 3 bases and 6 bases respectively, with 6 bases between them. There are 11 residues in the CDR3. CDR3 region: CSARSVNEQFF. CDR3 nucleotides: TGCAGTGCTAGGAGTGTCAATGAGCAGTTCTTC.

The sample holds a few counts of this clone. V is TRBV18 and J is TRBJ1-2; D may be TRBD1 (6 bases). This CDR3 region has 15 residues. V was cut by 3 bases and J by 4 bases, with 15 bases left in between. Germline assignment: CDR1 KGHSH and CDR2 LQKENI. CDR3 nucleotide sequence: TGTGCCAGCTCACCGCAGGTGACAGGAGGCTATGGCTACACCTTC. This encodes CASSPQVTGGYGYTF. The variable domain in full, with the rest retrieved from reference TRBV18 and TRBJ1-2, is NAGVMQNPRHLVRRRGQEARLRCSPMKGHSHVYWYRQLPEEGLKFMVYLQKENIIDESGMPKERFSAEFPKEGPSILRIQQVVRGDSAAYFCASSPQVTGGYGYTFGSGTRLTVV.

V and J are TRBV25-1 and TRBJ2-2; a possible D gene is TRBD2 (6 bases). The germline V gene encodes CDR1 MGHDK and CDR2 SYGVNS. Trimming left V 1 base short and J 3 bases short, with 12 bases between. This CDR3 is 16 amino acids long. The CDR3 here is CASSEFREIDTGELFF. The CDR3 nucleotides read TGTGCCAGCAGTGAATTTCGGGAGATCGACACCGGGGAGCTGTTTTTT.

This chain uses TRBV11-2 with TRBJ1-3; 7 nucleotides line up with TRBD1. Looked up from germline, CDR1 is SGHAT and CDR2 is FQNNGV. The CDR3 length is 15 residues. With 0 bases clipped from V and 7 bases from J, the junction kept 6 bases outside the gene matches. This CDR3 is CASSLDGTDGNTIYF. The DNA of the CDR3 is TGTGCCAGCAGCTTAGATGGGACAGACGGGAACACCATATATTTT.

CDR3 amino acids: CASSQELRTDTQYF. The DNA of the CDR3 is TGTGCCAGCAGCCAAGAACTACGCACAGATACGCAGTATTTT. The chain uses TRBV5-5 and TRBJ2-3, with D hard to call. The CDR3 consists of 14 residues. CDR1 is SGHKS and CDR2 is YYEKEE in the germline V gene (reference sequence). V lost 4 bases, J lost 1 base, and 10 bases lay in between. Full variable domain (outside the CDR3, taken from reference TRBV5-5 and TRBJ2-3): DAGVTQSPTHLIKTRGQQVTLRCSPISGHKSVSWYQQVLGQGPQFIFQYYEKEERGRGNFPDRFSARQFPNYSSELNVNALLLGDSALYLCASSQELRTDTQYFGPGTRLTVL.

V usage is TRBV5-4 and J usage is TRBJ2-1, with no clear D. The CDR3 extends over 11 amino acids. Germline-derived CDR1 and CDR2 are SGHNT and YYREEE (reference sequence). Trimming pared 0 bases from V and 9 bases from J, leaving 4 bases between. In DNA form, the CDR3 reads TGTGCCAGCAGCTTGGTCCGTGAGCAGTTCTTC. Protein product: CASSLVREQFF.

In the case of this clone: This likely reflects a read error, since a far larger clone is one base away. The DNA of the CDR3 is TGTGCCAGCAGTTGGGTCGGAGGAAGGACAGGGGAGCCCATCCGGCATGGGGAGCAGTACTTC. The encoded protein is CASSWVGGRTGEPIRHGEQYF. This chain uses TRBV28 with TRBJ2-7; 9 nucleotides match TRBD1. Trimming removed 4 bases from V and 7 bases from J; junction bases left unmatched: 29. This CDR3 has 21 residues. Germline CDR1 is MDHEN and CDR2 is SYDVKM.

This clone was seen a single time. This same CDR3 is encoded by further DNA sequences in the sample. The J gene is TRBJ2-6, the V gene TRBV30; tentative D call: TRBD2 (5 bases). The V and J ends lost 1 base and 1 base respectively, with 5 bases between them. Germline lookup yields CDR1 GTSNPN and CDR2 SVGIG (reference sequence). This CDR3 spans 14 amino acids. This CDR3 reads CAWSGGSGANVLTF. In DNA form, the CDR3 reads TGTGCCTGGAGTGGAGGGTCTGGGGCCAACGTCCTGACTTTC.

The chain employs TRBV5-5 and TRBJ2-7, with 12 bases matching TRBD1. CDR1 and CDR2 from the germline V gene are SGHKS and YYEKEE (reference sequence). This CDR3 contains 14 residues. The V segment lost 3 bases and the J segment 7 bases; nucleotides outside the gene matches: 5. As DNA, the CDR3 is TGTGCCAGCAGCTCCGGGACAGGGGGCAGGGAGCAGTACTTC. Amino acids: CASSSGTGGREQYF. The full variable domain, in which reference TRBV5-5 and TRBJ2-7 provide the parts outside the CDR3, is DAGVTQSPTHLIKTRGQQVTLRCSPISGHKSVSWYQQVLGQGPQFIFQYYEKEERGRGNFPDRFSARQFPNYSSELNVNALLLGDSALYLCASSSGTGGREQYFGPGTRLTVT.

A few counts support this clone. The chain has TRBV6-1 and TRBJ1-1, with D unresolved. Trimming cost V 7 bases and J 5 bases, with 17 bases left between them. The length of the CDR3 is 14 residues. CDR1 MNHNS and CDR2 SASEGT come from the germline V gene. The CDR3 region has the DNA TGTGCCAGCAAACCCCGGGAGAGAGGGACTGAAGCTTTCTTT. It yields the protein CASKPRERGTEAFF.

The chain is built from TRBV2 and TRBJ1-2; maybe TRBD1 (6 bases). Germline V gene sequence: CDR1 SNHLY, CDR2 FYNNEI. Trimming shortened V by 6 bases and J by 8 bases, and 19 bases separated the two germline ends. The CDR3 loop spans 14 amino acids. This chain's CDR3 is CASSYLQGPEGYTF. Here the CDR3 DNA reads TGTGCCAGCAGCTATTTACAGGGCCCGGAGGGCTACACCTTC.

About this clone itself: Since a much larger clone is just one base distant, this may be a read error. Distinct nucleotide sequences in the sample also encode this CDR3. The V gene is TRBV18, the J gene TRBJ2-1, with D tentatively TRBD2 (5 bases). V was shortened by 3 bases and J by 8 bases, with 17 bases between the two germline ends. The CDR3 is 15 residues long. Germline V gives CDR1 KGHSH, CDR2 LQKENI. CDR3 in amino acids: CASSPTPRERHEQFF. Written as DNA, the CDR3 is TGTGCCAGCTCACCGACCCCCCGGGAACGACATGAGCAGTTCTTC.

This chain's CDR3 is CASSPQVQETQYF. The CDR3 region has the DNA TGTGCCAGCAGCCCACAGGTACAAGAGACCCAGTACTTC. V gene TRBV5-4 combines with J gene TRBJ2-5; possible D gene TRBD1, 5 bases. V lost 4 bases to trimming and J lost 2 bases, with 9 bases between them. CDR3 length: 13 amino acids. Looked up from germline, CDR1 is SGHNT and CDR2 is YYREEE (reference sequence).

The chain uses TRBV5-1 and TRBJ2-4, with TRBD2 matching over 9 bases. V dropped 0 bases and J dropped 6; count of bases not matched to a gene: 10. The CDR3 has 17 amino acids. Germline lookup yields CDR1 SGHRS and CDR2 YFSETQ. CDR3 DNA: TGCGCCAGCAGCTTGGGGCGGGAGGGCCGAGTCGGAAACATTCAGTACTTC. It yields the protein CASSLGREGRVGNIQYF. Full variable domain (outside the CDR3, taken from reference TRBV5-1 and TRBJ2-4): KAGVTQTPRYLIKTRGQQVTLSCSPISGHRSVSWYQQTPGQGLQFLFEYFSETQRNKGNFPGRFSGRQFSNSRSEMNVSTLELGDSALYLCASSLGREGRVGNIQYFGAGTRLSVL.

The chain joins TRBV30 to TRBJ1-1; D unclear. The CDR3 covers 13 residues. Germline CDR1 GTSNPN, CDR2 SVGIG (reference sequence). V was clipped by 2 bases and J by 1 base, with 8 bases between them. The chain's CDR3 is CAWSSDRNTEAFF. The CDR3 DNA reads TGTGCCTGGAGTTCGGATCGGAACACTGAAGCTTTCTTT.

The CDR3 is CASSQDSREGWNEQFF. CDR3 nucleotide sequence: TGTGCCAGCAGCCAAGATTCACGGGAGGGCTGGAATGAGCAGTTCTTC. The chain couples TRBV4-2 to TRBJ2-1, with 8 bases lining up with TRBD2. CDR3 length equals 16 residues. Trimming cost V 0 bases and J 7 bases; bases outside gene matches: 8. Per germline, CDR1 LGHNA and CDR2 YNFKEQ.